This T cell receptor beta chain was recorded in a study of identical twins. Study results and limitations: Out-of-frame beta chain sequences displayed weaker excess sharing between twins.

Turning to this clonotype: The antigen is undetermined.

CDR3 length: 15 amino acids. Germline CDR1 and CDR2: SGHRS and YFSETQ. V gave up 1 base and J gave up 1 base, with 8 bases separating them. Carrying unique molecular identifiers, the cDNA also gained a universal primer site through template switching. MiXCR was run by TCRdb on the 5' RACE reads, yielding one entry per CDR3 protein. This sample has about 390,000 distinct CDR3 sequences, with roughly 9% found just once. What was sequenced was naive T cells sorted from blood. This chain connects TRBV5-1 to TRBJ2-2; no clear D gene. This sequence originates from a woman aged 45-60 years in good health. The CDR3: CASSLTPGNTGELFF. The CDR3 coding sequence is TGCGCCAGCAGCTTGACGCCGGGGAACACCGGGGAGCTGTTTTTT.